Described below is a single T cell receptor (beta chain) sequence and its context. Its recognized antigen is unknown. There are no base qualities to consult, and no much larger clone falls within one base. The data originate from a study of cytomegalovirus exposure and HLA in healthy donors (dated 2017 in TCRdb). Regarding the complete study: According to a later analysis, one platform produced both the 110 or so validation repertoires and the 700 or so repertoires of the first cohort. The study aimed to test whether signatures of past pathogen exposure could be identified by cataloging public T cell receptors. The study combined high-throughput TCR immunosequencing, statistical association of individual TCRs with disease status, and machine learning to predict cytomegalovirus infection status. In addition to the first cohort of around 670 subjects, a separate validation cohort of 130 or so different subjects was used. Paper-wide results and their limitations: A few of the identified cytomegalovirus-associated TCR beta chains were confirmed in vitro to be specific for cytomegalovirus antigens. The authors suggested that the approach could potentially be generalized to other disease states and immunological phenotypes. The study listed 170 or so TCR beta chains as associated with cytomegalovirus. While some public TCRs were present in many individuals, most TCR sequences turned up only very rarely across donors. The classifier was reported to diagnose cytomegalovirus status with high specificity and sensitivity in both the original cohort and the validation cohort. All 110 or so repertoires were used to score co-occurrence in the validation cohort in a later analysis, because that analysis had no HLA typing for the cohort. Subsequent analysis determined that TCRs grouped into clusters in the first cohort also showed a tendency toward co-occurrence across the 120 validation repertoires, and approximately 94% of cluster scores exceeded 0.

Receptor libraries were prepared by the immunoSEQ multiplex PCR assay. In the paper's pipeline: A statistical classification framework was built to diagnose cytomegalovirus status from the catalog of TCR beta chain sequences. TCRdb obtained this table from immuneACCESS and retained in-frame rearrangements with V and J assigned. These tables miss some clones; where compared with another copy, unresolved V genes account for less than half of the shortfall, and the remainder is unexplained. Clone size and V and J calls were adopted from that table, with D and trimming inferred from the DNA. The sample table contains about 150,000 clones; only one count was recorded for about 94% of them. Less than 2% of the sample is held by the ten biggest clonotypes. Separate from the approximately 670-subject first cohort, the validation cohort of about 130 subjects was the group to which the donors belonged. What was sequenced was PBMCs. This sequence originates from a young man in good health and CMV-seropositive.

CDR3 region: CASSQRHTGQGPPGEKLFF. The DNA is as follows: TGCGCCAGCAGCCAAAGACATACGGGACAGGGCCCCCCTGGGGAAAAACTGTTTTTT. The rearranged segments are TRBV5-1 and TRBJ1-4, and 9 junction bases match TRBD1. Counted from cysteine to phenylalanine, this CDR3 has 19 amino acids. Only the CDR3 DNA stays, 57 bases, in frame from base 1. The CDR1 and CDR2 encoded by the germline V gene are SGHRS and YFSETQ. The germline V and J ends show losses of 4 bases and 8 bases respectively, and no gene match explains 21 bases of the junction. The variable domain in full, with residues beyond the CDR3 obtained from the reference TRBV5-1 and TRBJ1-4 genes, is KAGVTQTPRYLIKTRGQQVTLSCSPISGHRSVSWYQQTPGQGLQFLFEYFSETQRNKGNFPGRFSGRQFSNSRSEMNVSTLELGDSALYLCASSQRHTGQGPPGEKLFFGSGTQLSVL.